Described below is a single T cell receptor (beta chain) sequence and its context. The CDR3 is made up of 15 amino acids. From germline, CDR1 is SGHTA and CDR2 FQGNSA. V was pared by 1 base and J by 5 bases, with 12 bases between. The sample is drawn from a study of blood T cells in healthy people across ages. At the level of the study: Roughly one uniquely barcoded beta molecule per two T cells was captured.

Donors were healthy Caucasian individuals from Russia aged roughly 6 to 90. Primers used in a second PCR of roughly 6 to 12 cycles were a sample-barcoded 5' primer and a J-beta primer mix. Sequencing of every sample gave 3 million or more CDR3-containing paired-end reads. TCRdb re-called the 5' RACE reads with MiXCR, one entry per CDR3 protein. The sample holds 1.5 million to 2 million distinct CDR3 sequences; about 50% are singletons and the top ten take approximately 2.1%. The clonotype was recovered from a woman aged 40-49 years in good health. Specimen: blood. The chain links TRBV7-2 to TRBJ1-5, with a possible D match to TRBD1 (6 bases). Here the CDR3 reads CASSLEGVGDQPQHF. The CDR3 DNA is TGTGCCAGCAGCTTAGAGGGGGTCGGAGATCAGCCCCAGCATTTT.